This T cell receptor beta chain appears in the sequencing data of a study of control samples from healthy donors and cancer patients. Sequencing was performed with immunoSEQ multiplex PCR; in TCRdb, only in-frame clones are kept and a portion is missing. The sample lists approximately 97,000 clones, over 80% occurring once. Looked up from germline, CDR1 is SEHNR and CDR2 is FQNEAQ (reference sequence). Between the trimmed V and J ends, which lost 3 bases and 4 bases, there was a span of 6 bases. The CDR3 extends over 12 amino acids. This receptor was taken from a man aged 25 to 40 in good health. The specimen sequenced was blood. This chain joins TRBV7-9 and TRBJ1-1; no clear D gene. The CDR3 DNA sequence: TGTGCCAGCAGCTTGCCCGGCACTGAAGCTTTCTTT. Translation: CASSLPGTEAFF.